Listed below are T cell receptor beta chains from one sample, sequenced in a study of T cells in Graves' hyperthyroidism and ophthalmopathy. MiXCR was run by TCRdb on the multiplex PCR reads, yielding one entry per CDR3 protein. The table includes hundreds of thousands of distinct CDR3 sequences, 38% detected once. Source material: blood. Receptor source: a man younger than 30 with Graves' hyperthyroidism. Each CDR3 is given with its conserved first and last residue. A D gene is named only where the DNA matches it firmly. Expanded clones get a size class; other rows say once, few or many, or leave the size out.

V: TRBV19; J: TRBJ1-5; D: -; size: -; DNA: TGTGCCAGTAGTCCCCAGAGCGGGGTTTATCAGCCCCAGCATTTT; CDR3: CASSPQSGVYQPQHF
V: TRBV20-1; J: TRBJ1-3; D: -; size: -; DNA: TGCAGTGCTCTTAAACCGAAGGGTGGAAACACCATATATTTT; CDR3: CSALKPKGGNTIYF
V: TRBV6-4; J: TRBJ1-5; D: -; size: -; DNA: TGTGCCTGGAGCGGACTCGGCGGGCAGCCCCAGCATTTT; CDR3: CAWSGLGGQPQHF
V: TRBV5-4; J: TRBJ1-4; D: -; size: -; DNA: TGCGCCAGCAGCTTGGGAAGTGGGGATCCTTATGAAAAACTGTTTTTT; CDR3: CASSLGSGDPYEKLFF
V: TRBV2; J: TRBJ1-4; D: -; size: many; DNA: TGTGCCAGCAAGAAAAGGGGAACTAATGAAAAACTGTTTTTT; CDR3: CASKKRGTNEKLFF
V: TRBV29-1; J: TRBJ1-4; D: -; size: many; DNA: TGCAGCGTGGGGTCAGCAGGAGTCGGGAATGAAAAACTGTTTTTT; CDR3: CSVGSAGVGNEKLFF
V: TRBV10-3; J: TRBJ2-5; D: -; size: few; DNA: TGTGCCAGCAGTGTTCAGCCCAGGCAGCAAGAGACCCAGTACTTC; CDR3: CASSVQPRQQETQYF
V: TRBV4-1; J: TRBJ2-7; D: -; size: once; DNA: TGCGCCAGCAGCCAAGGAAGGGGCCTCGCTAACTACGAGCAGTACTTC; CDR3: CASSQGRGLANYEQYF
V: TRBV19; J: TRBJ1-4; D: -; size: -; DNA: TGTGCCAGTATCCAAACGGGGGGGATGGATGAAAAACTGTCTTTT; CDR3: CASIQTGGMDEKLSF
V: TRBV5-1; J: TRBJ1-1; D: TRBD1; size: few; DNA: TGCGCCAGCAGCTTGGAGGCAGGGGGGTTGAACACTGAAGCTTTCTTT; CDR3: CASSLEAGGLNTEAFF
V: TRBV12-3/TRBV12-4; J: TRBJ1-5; D: -; size: -; DNA: TGTGCCAGCAGTTTAACCGCCTATCAGCCCCAGCATTTT; CDR3: CASSLTAYQPQHF
V: TRBV10-2; J: TRBJ2-2; D: TRBD2; size: few; DNA: TGCGCCAGCGGATCCGCTGCGGGGGGAGGCACCGGGGAGCTGTTTTTT; CDR3: CASGSAAGGGTGELFF
V: TRBV24-1; J: TRBJ1-5; D: -; size: many; DNA: TGTGCCATATCTCAGGGTTCTCAGCCCCAGCATTTT; CDR3: CAISQGSQPQHF
V: TRBV10-3; J: TRBJ1-6; D: TRBD1; size: few; DNA: TGTGCCACCGGGACAGGGGGCATATCACCCCTCCACTTT; CDR3: CATGTGGISPLHF
V: TRBV7-3; J: TRBJ1-1; D: TRBD1; size: -; DNA: TGTGCCAGCAGCCACCAGGGGGCGCAGAACACTGAAGCTTTCTTT; CDR3: CASSHQGAQNTEAFF
V: TRBV6-1; J: TRBJ1-1; D: TRBD1; size: -; DNA: TGTGCCAGCAGGGGAAACCCGGACAGGGGGCCGAACACTGAAGCTTTCTTT; CDR3: CASRGNPDRGPNTEAFF
V: TRBV9; J: TRBJ2-7; D: TRBD1; size: -; DNA: TGTGCCAGCAGCCTTTTCCGACAGGGGGCGAGCGAGCAGTACTTC; CDR3: CASSLFRQGASEQYF
V: TRBV7-2; J: TRBJ1-1; D: -; size: few; DNA: TGTGCCAGCAGCTCAAAAGGGGACAACACTGAAGCTTTCTTT; CDR3: CASSSKGDNTEAFF